These 26 T cell receptor beta chains were all obtained from the same sample, sequenced in a study of T cell clonotyping in hematopoietic cell transplantation. Indicated time point: recipient sample about 28 days before transplant, after cytoreduction. Data came from immunoSEQ multiplex PCR; TCRdb stores just in-frame clones and leaves some out. The sample shows roughly 46,000 clones, around 80% of them seen only once. This material consisted of peripheral blood mononuclear cells, taken before stem cell transplant. These receptors all come from a man aged 60-69 years with myelodysplastic syndrome. Some clones in this sample may be carry-over from other donors' samples.

The gene calls are TRBV6-1 and TRBJ1-1; TRBD1 agrees at 7 bases. The CDR3 extends over 13 amino acids. Germline V CDR1 and CDR2: MNHNS, SASEGT. V was pared by 8 bases and J by 4 bases, with 7 bases of the junction left unmatched. DNA of the CDR3: TGTGCCAGCGGTCTGACAGGGACCACTGAAGCTTTCTTT. It codes for CASGLTGTTEAFF.

This clone turned up a few times. The rearrangement uses TRBV5-1 and TRBJ1-6, with D possibly matching TRBD1 (5 bases). The germline gives CDR1 SGHRS, CDR2 YFSETQ. With 4 bases removed from V and 9 bases from J, the gap between germline ends came to 11 bases. The CDR3 loop spans 13 amino acids. CDR3 protein: CASSVAGTSPLHF. The CDR3 coding sequence is TGCGCCAGCAGCGTAGCAGGGACTTCACCCCTCCACTTT.

CDR3 amino acids: CASTRQGGGNTIYF. CDR3 coding DNA: TGTGCCAGCACCAGACAGGGGGGTGGAAACACCATATATTTT. This chain links TRBV6-6 with TRBJ1-3, with 9 bases identical to TRBD1. In germline, CDR1 is MNHNY, CDR2 SVGAGI (reference sequence). This CDR3 is 14 amino acids long. V gave up 7 bases and J gave up 3 bases; unmatched junction bases: 4.

V is TRBV7-2 and J is TRBJ2-3; TRBD2 matches at 11 bases. Germline CDR1 is SGHTA and CDR2 is FQGNSA. The length of the CDR3 is 16 residues. V lost 2 bases to trimming and J lost 3 bases; unmatched junction nucleotides: 4. CDR3 loop: CASSLPSGGWTDTQYF. The CDR3, as DNA: TGTGCCAGCAGCTTACCTAGCGGGGGGTGGACAGATACGCAGTATTTT.

V gene TRBV25-1 combines with J gene TRBJ2-3; 9 bases are a match to TRBD2. The CDR3 covers 13 residues. Looked up from germline, CDR1 is MGHDK and CDR2 is SYGVNS. With 8 bases clipped from V and 0 bases from J, the junction kept 0 bases outside the gene matches. The CDR3, as DNA: TGTGCCAGCGGACTAGCGAGCACAGATACGCAGTATTTT. Translation gives CASGLASTDTQYF.

The chain couples TRBV10-3 to TRBJ1-1; 10 bases agree with TRBD1. CDR1 and CDR2 (germline): ENHRY, SYGVKD. Trimming cost V 11 bases and J 3 bases; bases outside gene matches: 9. The CDR3 is 14 residues long. CDR3 bases: TGTGCCGTTCGCCCCGGGACAGGGGACACTGAAGCTTTCTTT. This sequence encodes CAVRPGTGDTEAFF.

CDR3: CSAGEWTEAFF. The CDR3, as DNA: TGCAGTGCCGGCGAGTGGACTGAAGCTTTCTTT. The V call is TRBV20-1, the J call TRBJ1-1; no clear D gene. V was shortened by 6 bases and J by 5 bases, with 10 bases between the two germline ends. There are 11 residues in the CDR3. Germline CDR1 reads DFQATT; CDR2 reads SNEGSKA (reference sequence).

CDR3 DNA: TGTGCCAGCAGCTCTGGGACAGGGAGCAATCAGCCCCAGCATTTT. Amino acids: CASSSGTGSNQPQHF. The chain uses TRBV7-2 and TRBJ1-5; 9 nucleotides line up with TRBD1. The CDR3 runs 15 residues. Germline V gene lookup returns CDR1 SGHTA and CDR2 FQGNSA. J gave up 1 base and V 4 bases, and 2 bases lay outside the gene matches.

The rearrangement joins TRBV9 to TRBJ2-3; no clear D. This CDR3 has 14 amino acids. V lost 0 bases and J 4 bases, leaving 9 bases between the germline ends. Germline values: CDR1 SGDLS, CDR2 YYNGEE. CDR3 nucleotides: TGTGCCAGCAGCGTAGCCCAGCTCCCAGATACGCAGTATTTT. Protein: CASSVAQLPDTQYF.

This chain uses TRBV29-1 with TRBJ1-3; tentatively, D is TRBD1 (6 bases). Trimming cost V 5 bases and J 0 bases, with 11 bases left between them. In germline, CDR1 is SQVTM, CDR2 ANQGSEA. The CDR3 extends over 14 amino acids. CDR3 coding DNA: TGCAGCGTTCCCAAGGACAGCTCTGGAAACACCATATATTTT. Amino acid sequence: CSVPKDSSGNTIYF.

This chain links TRBV4-3 with TRBJ1-4, with unresolved D. The CDR3 is 13 residues long. Germline V CDR1 and CDR2: LGHNA, YSLEER. V was shortened by 4 bases and J by 7 bases, with 10 bases between the two germline ends. The DNA for the CDR3 is TGCGCCAGCAGCCCGAGTTTTCTTGAAAAACTGTTTTTT. Its protein product is CASSPSFLEKLFF.

This chain links TRBV7-2 with TRBJ2-7; D remains unclear. The V and J ends lost 3 bases and 3 bases respectively, with 18 bases between them. From germline, CDR1 is SGHTA and CDR2 FQGNSA. The CDR3 contains 16 residues. CDR3 protein: CASSLEGSLIFYEQYF. CDR3 coding DNA: TGTGCCAGCAGCTTGGAAGGCTCCCTAATCTTCTACGAGCAGTACTTC.

This clone is classed as medium-sized. The chain links TRBV7-2 to TRBJ2-7; TRBD2 matches at 7 bases. Germline lookup yields CDR1 SGHTA and CDR2 FQGNSA. V shed 4 bases and J 11 bases; nucleotides not matched to a gene: 20. This CDR3 spans 16 amino acids. CDR3 bases: TGTGCCAGCAGCTCGGTGGGGGGGACGGCCCCTGCCCGGGAGTACTTC. It codes for CASSSVGGTAPAREYF.

The chain uses TRBV7-9 and TRBJ1-6; no reliable D call. CDR1 and CDR2 (germline): SEHNR, FQNEAQ (reference sequence). CDR3 size: 15 residues. Trimming took off 3 bases at V and 7 bases at J, with 13 bases between the two ends. In nucleotides, the CDR3 is TGTGCCAGCAGCTTTTCGACGGGAAGAAATTCACCCCTCCACTTT. It translates to CASSFSTGRNSPLHF.

This chain uses TRBV7-2 with TRBJ2-2, with 12 bases that match TRBD2. V shed 5 bases, J shed 4 bases, and the junction held 8 bases outside the gene matches. CDR3 length: 17 residues. CDR1 SGHTA and CDR2 FQGNSA come from the germline V gene. CDR3 region: CASSTQLAGGRTGELFF. CDR3 nucleotide sequence: TGTGCCAGCAGCACGCAACTAGCGGGGGGACGCACCGGGGAGCTGTTTTTT.

The chain has TRBV10-3 and TRBJ1-2, with TRBD1 identical over 11 bases. The CDR3 is made up of 13 amino acids. Germline lookup yields CDR1 ENHRY and CDR2 SYGVKD. Trimming took 5 bases from V and 8 from J; bases not matched to a gene: 4. As DNA, the CDR3 is TGTGCCATCAGTCGGACAGGGGGCGAAGGCTACACCTTC. Translating it yields CAISRTGGEGYTF.

The chain joins TRBV28 to TRBJ1-6; weak D call: TRBD1 (6 bases). The V gene's germline CDR1 is MDHEN and CDR2 SYDVKM. This CDR3 is built from 15 residues. The germline V and J ends were trimmed by 2 bases and 10 bases, with 15 bases remaining between them. The CDR3 coding sequence is TGTGCCAGCAGTTTAGTTGACAGGTGGGGATCACCCCTCCACTTT. Translation: CASSLVDRWGSPLHF.

In DNA form, the CDR3 reads TGTGCCAGCAGTGAACTGTTCCGGGGGCCCCAGCATTTT. Its protein product is CASSELFRGPQHF. The chain employs TRBV2 and TRBJ1-5, with D hard to call. Trimming took 2 bases from V and 9 from J, leaving 11 bases between them. The germline gives CDR1 SNHLY, CDR2 FYNNEI. The CDR3 runs 13 residues.

The J gene is TRBJ2-1, the V gene TRBV5-1; TRBD1 matches 9 bases. Germline V gene sequence: CDR1 SGHRS, CDR2 YFSETQ. V lost 1 base to trimming and J lost 0 bases; unmatched junction nucleotides: 2. CDR3 length: 16 amino acids. In nucleotides, the CDR3 is TGCGCCAGCAGCTTGACAGGGGGCAGCTCCTACAATGAGCAGTTCTTC. It translates to CASSLTGGSSYNEQFF. The whole variable domain, filled in from reference TRBV5-1 and TRBJ2-1, reads KAGVTQTPRYLIKTRGQQVTLSCSPISGHRSVSWYQQTPGQGLQFLFEYFSETQRNKGNFPGRFSGRQFSNSRSEMNVSTLELGDSALYLCASSLTGGSSYNEQFFGPGTRLTVL.

CDR3 DNA sequence: TGTGCCAGCAGCTTAGGCAGGGGAAGCAATCAGCCCCAGCATTTT. Amino acids: CASSLGRGSNQPQHF. The rearrangement uses TRBV7-2 and TRBJ1-5; possibly TRBD1 for D (6 bases). The CDR3 loop spans 15 amino acids. CDR1 and CDR2 from the germline V gene are SGHTA and FQGNSA. V lost 1 base and J 1 base, leaving 8 bases between the germline ends.

The chain uses TRBV7-9 and TRBJ2-7; 9 nucleotides align to TRBD2. Germline V gene sequence: CDR1 SEHNR, CDR2 FQNEAQ (reference sequence). This CDR3 has 17 amino acids. J lost 0 bases, V lost 1 base, and 7 bases had no gene match. CDR3 sequence reads: CASSLDAGGFSSYEQYF. The CDR3 DNA is TGTGCCAGCAGCTTAGACGCGGGGGGGTTTAGCTCCTACGAGCAGTACTTC.

The chain employs TRBV11-3 and TRBJ2-3; 7 nucleotides line up with TRBD1. Germline CDR1 is SGHNT and CDR2 is YENEEA. The V and J ends lost 2 bases and 0 bases, in that order; junction bases with no gene match: 2. The length of the CDR3 is 15 residues. The CDR3 region has the DNA TGTGCCAGCAGCTTACGACAGGGCAGCACAGATACGCAGTATTTT. Protein product: CASSLRQGSTDTQYF.

In DNA, the CDR3 is TGTGCCATCAGTGAACAGGGGAAAGGGTATGGCTACACCTTC. It encodes CAISEQGKGYGYTF. The chain has TRBV10-3 and TRBJ1-2; TRBD1 aligns across 7 bases. CDR3 length: 14 residues. Germline trimming cut 3 bases from V and 5 bases from J; bases unmatched to any gene: 6. The germline CDR1 and CDR2 sequences are ENHRY and SYGVKD.

The chain uses TRBV10-3 and TRBJ1-2; 7 bases fit TRBD1. Germline trimming cut 6 bases from V and 3 bases from J; bases unmatched to any gene: 4. The length of the CDR3 is 13 residues. In germline, CDR1 is ENHRY, CDR2 SYGVKD. CDR3 protein: CAIRTGTDYGYTF. CDR3 in DNA: TGTGCCATCAGGACCGGGACAGACTATGGCTACACCTTC.

This chain uses TRBV6-4 with TRBJ1-2; the match to TRBD1 covers 10 bases. V was pared by 6 bases and J by 4 bases, with 8 bases of the junction left unmatched. This CDR3 is built from 15 residues. Per germline, CDR1 MRHNA and CDR2 SNTAGT. As DNA, the CDR3 is TGTGCCAGCAGGCCGGGACAGGGGACCACCTATGGCTACACCTTC. It specifies CASRPGQGTTYGYTF.

The chain combines TRBV6-1 with TRBJ2-3; D remains unclear. V was pared by 6 bases and J by 2 bases, with 12 bases between. CDR3 length: 14 amino acids. Germline V gives CDR1 MNHNS, CDR2 SASEGT. CDR3 nucleotide sequence: TGTGCCAGCAGGTTCATACGGACCACAGATACGCAGTATTTT. Its translation: CASRFIRTTDTQYF.